Following are 20 T cell receptor beta chains from one sample sequenced in a study of cytomegalovirus exposure and HLA in healthy donors listed by TCRdb under 2017. The library was built by means of the immunoSEQ multiplex PCR assay. For the multiplex PCR, a mixture combining 60 forward primers for TCR Vbeta segments and 13 reverse primers for TCR Jbeta segments was used. In its TCRdb copy, this immuneACCESS table keeps in-frame sequences only and misses some clones. Where compared with another copy, unresolved V genes explain less than half of these, and the others have no known cause. In all, the sample holds about 140,000 clones, and approximately 62% of those were seen once. Jointly, the top ten make up about 1.5% of the sample. The sample was PBMCs. The receptors derive from a human donor in good health.

The chain links TRBV29-1 to TRBJ2-1, with TRBD2 identical over 14 bases. The CDR3 is 16 residues long. The V gene's germline CDR1 is SQVTM and CDR2 ANQGSEA. V lost 4 bases to trimming and J lost 7 bases; unmatched junction nucleotides: 9. CDR3 loop: CSVAPAGLAGVNEQFF. CDR3 DNA: TGCAGCGTTGCCCCCGCGGGACTAGCGGGAGTAAATGAGCAGTTCTTC.

Only a few counts were recorded for this clone. The rearrangement links TRBV7-2 to TRBJ2-7, with 11 bases that match TRBD2. Germline CDR1 and CDR2: SGHTA and FQGNSA. CDR3 length: 15 amino acids. V was clipped by 5 bases and J by 3 bases; unmatched bases: 6. The CDR3 spells CASSTVTSGNYEQYF. DNA of the CDR3: TGTGCCAGCAGCACCGTGACTAGCGGGAACTACGAGCAGTACTTC.

DNA for the CDR3: TGTGCCAGTAGTATAGGATCTAGCGGGACTACCGGGGAGCTGTTTTTT. Its translation is CASSIGSSGTTGELFF. The rearrangement joins TRBV19 to TRBJ2-2; 9 positions match TRBD2. V lost 1 base to trimming and J lost 5 bases; unmatched junction nucleotides: 5. CDR1 is LNHDA, CDR2 SQIVND, per germline (reference sequence). This CDR3 contains 16 residues.

The gene calls are TRBV2 and TRBJ1-2; 7 bases are a match to TRBD1. Losses at the gene ends were 6 bases for V and 3 bases for J; bases not matched to a gene: 4. There are 13 residues in the CDR3. Germline V CDR1 and CDR2: SNHLY, FYNNEI. Here the CDR3 reads CASSGTVDYGYTF. The CDR3 region has the DNA TGTGCCAGCAGCGGGACAGTCGACTATGGCTACACCTTC.

V gene TRBV18 combines with J gene TRBJ2-2; TRBD1 matches at 7 bases. V lost 1 base to trimming and J lost 6 bases; unmatched junction nucleotides: 8. The CDR3 covers 16 residues. CDR1 is KGHSH and CDR2 is LQKENI in the germline V gene. The CDR3 DNA sequence: TGTGCCAGCTCACCACTCGACAGGGTTGACCCCGGGGAGCTGTTTTTT. Protein sequence: CASSPLDRVDPGELFF.

This clone was observed a few times. The chain couples TRBV10-3 to TRBJ1-3; D is perhaps TRBD1 (6 bases). The CDR3 sequence is 14 residues long. Germline V gene sequence: CDR1 ENHRY, CDR2 SYGVKD. Trimming shortened V by 6 bases and J by 0 bases, and 9 bases separated the two germline ends. The CDR3 DNA reads as TGTGCCATCAGAGGGGACACCTCTGGAAACACCATATATTTT. This codes for CAIRGDTSGNTIYF.

The chain uses TRBV9 and TRBJ1-1; 9 bases agree with TRBD1. The CDR3 is 16 amino acids. The V segment lost 3 bases and the J segment 4 bases; nucleotides outside the gene matches: 10. Germline CDR1 and CDR2: SGDLS and YYNGEE. This CDR3 reads CASSARTGVTRTEAFF. The CDR3, as DNA: TGTGCCAGCAGCGCCCGGACAGGGGTGACGCGCACTGAAGCTTTCTTT.

This clone was detected only a few times. V gene TRBV5-6 combines with J gene TRBJ1-4; the D gene is possibly TRBD1 (5 bases). This CDR3 comprises 16 residues. Germline V gene sequence: CDR1 SGHDT, CDR2 YYEEEE. Trimming removed 0 bases from V and 0 bases from J, with 9 bases in between. The CDR3 spells CASSLAGGATNEKLFF. The DNA for the CDR3 is TGTGCCAGCAGCTTGGCCGGAGGGGCAACTAATGAAAAACTGTTTTTT.

The genes are TRBV5-1 and TRBJ2-7; 7 bases are shared with TRBD2. V dropped 0 bases and J dropped 5; count of bases not matched to a gene: 5. The CDR3 is 14 residues long. Germline loops: CDR1 SGHRS, CDR2 YFSETQ. The CDR3 region has the DNA TGCGCCAGCAGCTTGGAGTGGGGGGGGGACGAGCAGTACTTC. This encodes CASSLEWGGDEQYF.

The V gene is TRBV19, the J gene TRBJ1-2, with 7 bases that match TRBD1. Germline-derived CDR1 and CDR2 are LNHDA and SQIVND (reference sequence). There are 13 residues in the CDR3. The V segment lost 0 bases and the J segment 7 bases; nucleotides outside the gene matches: 2. CDR3 bases: TGTGCCAGTAGTATAGATCCAGGGGGTGGCTACACCTTC. Protein product: CASSIDPGGGYTF.

The rearrangement links TRBV27 to TRBJ2-3; D perhaps matches TRBD2 (5 bases). CDR3 length: 13 residues. Trimming left V 6 bases short and J 6 bases short, with 13 bases between. CDR1 and CDR2 from the germline V gene are MNHEY and SMNVEV (reference sequence). The CDR3 coding sequence is TGTGCCAGCAGCCCAGGACTGGGGGATACGCAGTATTTT. Translated, it gives CASSPGLGDTQYF.

V gene TRBV9 combines with J gene TRBJ2-2; D is perhaps TRBD2 (6 bases). The V gene lost 0 bases and the J gene lost 5 bases, with 14 bases spanning the gap. Germline lookup yields CDR1 SGDLS and CDR2 YYNGEE. The CDR3 is made up of 16 amino acids. The CDR3 bases are TGTGCCAGCAGCGTAGGGGCCGGGACTCCGACCGGGGAGCTGTTTTTT. This codes for CASSVGAGTPTGELFF.

With respect to this clone: One junction end does not reproduce the germline sequence, and a read error may be involved. The rearrangement links TRBV13 to TRBJ2-7; 8 bases map to TRBD2. This CDR3 has 11 residues. Looked up from germline, CDR1 is PRHDT and CDR2 is FYEKMQ (reference sequence). The CDR3 DNA reads TGTGCCAGCAGCTCGGGGGGGACTAGTAACTTC. Translated, it gives CASSSGGTSNF.

This chain uses TRBV5-4 with TRBJ1-2, with D perhaps matching TRBD1 (6 bases). Germline V gives CDR1 SGHNT, CDR2 YYREEE (reference sequence). V lost 0 bases and J 5 bases, leaving 11 bases between the germline ends. The CDR3 is 14 amino acids. CDR3 sequence: CASSLGGGGYGYTF. Written as DNA, the CDR3 is TGTGCCAGCAGCTTGGGAGGGGGGGGGTATGGCTACACCTTC.

There are a few counts of this clone. The chain joins TRBV27 to TRBJ1-1, with unresolved D. Trimming took off 5 bases at V and 0 bases at J, with 10 bases between the two ends. CDR1 and CDR2 (germline): MNHEY, SMNVEV (reference sequence). The CDR3 sequence is 14 residues long. The CDR3 sequence is CASSADTVNTEAFF. The CDR3 DNA follows: TGTGCCAGCAGTGCCGACACAGTGAACACTGAAGCTTTCTTT.

Remarks on this clone: The junction departs from germline at one end; a sequencing error may be responsible. Written as DNA, the CDR3 is TGTGCCAGCAGTGAAGGGCGGGAGGACAGCTCTAGGAAGGTCTTC. Its protein product is CASSEGREDSSRKVF. The V and J genes are TRBV6-1 and TRBJ2-1, with 8 positions matching TRBD2. CDR3 size: 15 residues. Germline CDR1 and CDR2: MNHNS and SASEGT.

The chain links TRBV5-6 to TRBJ2-7; the D gene is possibly TRBD2 (6 bases). Trimming removed 0 bases at V and 4 bases at J, with 8 bases between. The CDR3 sequence is 13 residues long. The germline gives CDR1 SGHDT, CDR2 YYEEEE. The CDR3 loop is CASSLERGYEQYF. The DNA of the CDR3 is TGTGCCAGCAGCTTGGAACGGGGGTACGAGCAGTACTTC. Supplemented by reference TRBV5-6 and TRBJ2-7, the full variable domain reads DAGVTQSPTHLIKTRGQQVTLRCSPKSGHDTVSWYQQALGQGPQFIFQYYEEEERQRGNFPDRFSGHQFPNYSSELNVNALLLGDSALYLCASSLERGYEQYFGPGTRLTVT.

This clone occurred a few times. This sequence joins TRBV5-4 and TRBJ2-7; D possibly corresponds to TRBD1 (6 bases). Germline V gene data show CDR1 as SGHNT and CDR2 as YYREEE (reference sequence). The CDR3 sequence is 13 residues long. V lost 0 bases to trimming and J lost 5 bases, with 9 bases between them. The CDR3 DNA sequence: TGTGCCAGCAGCTTGGCAGGGGCGGACGAGCAGTACTTC. The encoded protein is CASSLAGADEQYF.

The chain uses TRBV18 and TRBJ2-3; TRBD2 agrees at 8 bases. The CDR3 runs to 14 residues. Trimming took 4 bases from V and 2 from J; bases not matched to a gene: 2. Germline V gene lookup returns CDR1 KGHSH and CDR2 LQKENI. CDR3 nucleotide sequence: TGTGCCAGCTCACGCGGGGGGACCACAGATACGCAGTATTTT. It codes for CASSRGGTTDTQYF.

CDR3 coding DNA: TGTGCCAGCAGCCGATACAGGGAGCCCTACGAGCAGTACTTC. Amino acids: CASSRYREPYEQYF. This chain links TRBV4-2 with TRBJ2-7; a weak D match, TRBD1 (6 bases). V was clipped by 4 bases and J by 2 bases, with 12 bases between them. Germline V gene sequence: CDR1 LGHNA, CDR2 YNFKEQ. This CDR3 region has 14 residues.